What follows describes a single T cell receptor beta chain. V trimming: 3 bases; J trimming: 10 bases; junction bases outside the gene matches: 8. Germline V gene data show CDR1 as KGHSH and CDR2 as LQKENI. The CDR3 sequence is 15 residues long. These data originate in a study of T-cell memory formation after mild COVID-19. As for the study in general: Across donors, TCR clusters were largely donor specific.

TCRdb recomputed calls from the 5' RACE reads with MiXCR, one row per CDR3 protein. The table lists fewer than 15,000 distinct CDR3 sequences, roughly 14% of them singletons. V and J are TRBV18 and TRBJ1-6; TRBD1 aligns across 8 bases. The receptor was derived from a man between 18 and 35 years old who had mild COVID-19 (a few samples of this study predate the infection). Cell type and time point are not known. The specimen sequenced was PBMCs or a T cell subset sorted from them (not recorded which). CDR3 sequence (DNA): TGTGCCAGCTCACCTTCGACAGGGGAGAAATCACCCCTCCACTTT. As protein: CASSPSTGEKSPLHF.